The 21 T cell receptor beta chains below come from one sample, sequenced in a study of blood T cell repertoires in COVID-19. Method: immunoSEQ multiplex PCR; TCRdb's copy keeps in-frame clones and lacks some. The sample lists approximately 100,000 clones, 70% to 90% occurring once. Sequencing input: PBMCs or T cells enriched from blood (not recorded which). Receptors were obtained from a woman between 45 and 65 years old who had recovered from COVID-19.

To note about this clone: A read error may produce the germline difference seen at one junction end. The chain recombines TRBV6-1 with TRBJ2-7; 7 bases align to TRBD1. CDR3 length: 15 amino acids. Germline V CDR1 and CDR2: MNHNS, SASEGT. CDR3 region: CASSEEYRSKGAYSF. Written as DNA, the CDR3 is TGTGCCAGCAGTGAAGAGTATAGGAGTAAGGGGGCTTATTCTTTC.

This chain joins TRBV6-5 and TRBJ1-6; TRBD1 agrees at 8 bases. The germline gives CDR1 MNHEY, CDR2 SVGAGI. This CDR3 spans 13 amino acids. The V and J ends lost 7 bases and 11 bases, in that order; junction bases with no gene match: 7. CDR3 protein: CASTRGPGTPLHF. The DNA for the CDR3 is TGTGCCAGCACCAGGGGGCCGGGGACACCCCTCCACTTT.

The CDR3 DNA reads as TGTGCCATCAGTGAGTGGAACGCGGTTTCGAATTCACCCCTCCACTTT. It yields the protein CAISEWNAVSNSPLHF. This chain joins TRBV10-3 and TRBJ1-6; D is undetermined. Between the trimmed V and J ends, which lost 1 base and 7 bases, there was a span of 14 bases. This CDR3 region has 16 residues. Germline lookup yields CDR1 ENHRY and CDR2 SYGVKD.

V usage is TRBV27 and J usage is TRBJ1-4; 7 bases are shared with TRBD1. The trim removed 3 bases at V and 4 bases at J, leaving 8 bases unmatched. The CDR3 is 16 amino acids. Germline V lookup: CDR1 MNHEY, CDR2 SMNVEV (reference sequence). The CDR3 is CASSFAVDRSNEKLFF. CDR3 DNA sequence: TGTGCCAGCAGTTTTGCTGTGGACAGGAGTAATGAAAAACTGTTTTTT.

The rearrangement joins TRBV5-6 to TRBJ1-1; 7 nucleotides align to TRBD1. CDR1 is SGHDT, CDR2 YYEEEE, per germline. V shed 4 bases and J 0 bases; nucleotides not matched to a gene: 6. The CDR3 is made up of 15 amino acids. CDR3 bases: TGTGCCAGCAGCCCAGCGACAGGGCTGAACACTGAAGCTTTCTTT. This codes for CASSPATGLNTEAFF. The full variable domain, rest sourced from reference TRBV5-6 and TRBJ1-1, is DAGVTQSPTHLIKTRGQQVTLRCSPKSGHDTVSWYQQALGQGPQFIFQYYEEEERQRGNFPDRFSGHQFPNYSSELNVNALLLGDSALYLCASSPATGLNTEAFFGQGTRLTVV.

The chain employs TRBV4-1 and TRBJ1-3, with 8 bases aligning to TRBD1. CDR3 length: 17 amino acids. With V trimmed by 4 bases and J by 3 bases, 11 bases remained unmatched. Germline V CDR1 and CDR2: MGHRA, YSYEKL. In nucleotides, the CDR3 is TGCGCCAGCAGCCGCGCAGGGACAGGAGTTTTTGGAAACACCATATATTTT. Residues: CASSRAGTGVFGNTIYF.

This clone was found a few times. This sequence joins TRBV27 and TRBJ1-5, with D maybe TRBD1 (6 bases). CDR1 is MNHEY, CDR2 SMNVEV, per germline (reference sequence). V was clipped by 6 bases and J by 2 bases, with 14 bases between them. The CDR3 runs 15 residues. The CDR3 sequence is CASRRAGAGNQPQHF. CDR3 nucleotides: TGTGCCAGCAGACGAGCAGGGGCAGGCAATCAGCCCCAGCATTTT.

The CDR3 DNA sequence: TGTGCCAGCAACCAGGGGGGCAATCAGCCCCAGCATTTT. Translating gives CASNQGGNQPQHF. V is TRBV2 and J is TRBJ1-5; the match to TRBD1 covers 7 bases. The CDR3 contains 13 residues. The junction had 2 bases not matched to a gene; V was cut back by 7 bases and J by 2 bases. Germline V lookup: CDR1 SNHLY, CDR2 FYNNEI.

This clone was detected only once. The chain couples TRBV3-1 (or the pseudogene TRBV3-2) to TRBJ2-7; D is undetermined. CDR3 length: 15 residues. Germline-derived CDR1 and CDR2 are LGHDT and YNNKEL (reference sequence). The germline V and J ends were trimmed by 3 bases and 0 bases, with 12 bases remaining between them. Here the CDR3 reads CASSQQSRSSYEQYF. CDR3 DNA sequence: TGTGCCAGCAGCCAGCAATCGCGGTCCTCCTACGAGCAGTACTTC.

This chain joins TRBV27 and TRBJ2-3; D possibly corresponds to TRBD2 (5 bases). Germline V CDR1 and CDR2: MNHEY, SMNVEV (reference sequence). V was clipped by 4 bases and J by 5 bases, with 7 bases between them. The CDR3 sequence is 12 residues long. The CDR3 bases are TGTGCCAGCAGTTCACTAGAAGATACGCAGTATTTT. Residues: CASSSLEDTQYF.

This CDR3 reads CASSPYRGYEQYF. CDR3 DNA: TGTGCCAGCAGTCCATACAGGGGTTACGAGCAGTACTTC. V gene TRBV12-3 or TRBV12-4 combines with J gene TRBJ2-7; 7 positions match TRBD1. Trimming cost V 5 bases and J 4 bases; bases outside gene matches: 5. There are 13 residues in the CDR3.

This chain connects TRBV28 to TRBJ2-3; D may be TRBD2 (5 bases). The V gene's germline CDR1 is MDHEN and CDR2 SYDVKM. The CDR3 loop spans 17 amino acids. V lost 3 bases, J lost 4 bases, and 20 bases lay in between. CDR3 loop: CASSFGLRALVSDTQYF. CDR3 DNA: TGTGCCAGCAGTTTTGGGTTGAGGGCCCTTGTGTCAGATACGCAGTATTTT.

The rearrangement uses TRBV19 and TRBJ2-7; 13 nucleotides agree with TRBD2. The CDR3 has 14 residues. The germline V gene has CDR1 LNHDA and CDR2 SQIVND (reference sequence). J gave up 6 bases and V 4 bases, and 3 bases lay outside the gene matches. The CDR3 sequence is CASSRTSGSGEQYF. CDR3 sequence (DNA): TGTGCCAGTAGTAGGACTAGCGGGAGTGGCGAGCAGTACTTC.

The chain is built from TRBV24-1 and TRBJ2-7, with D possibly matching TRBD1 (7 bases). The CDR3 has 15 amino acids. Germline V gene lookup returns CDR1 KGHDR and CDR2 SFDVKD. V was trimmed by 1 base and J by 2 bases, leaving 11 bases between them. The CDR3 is CATSDFSRGAYEQYF. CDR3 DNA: TGTGCCACCAGTGATTTTTCCAGGGGGGCCTACGAGCAGTACTTC.

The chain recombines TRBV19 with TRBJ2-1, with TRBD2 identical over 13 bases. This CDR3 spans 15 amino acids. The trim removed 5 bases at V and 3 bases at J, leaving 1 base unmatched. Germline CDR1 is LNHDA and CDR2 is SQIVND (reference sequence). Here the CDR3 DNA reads TGTGCCAGTAGTGGACTAGCGGGGGACTACAATGAGCAGTTCTTC. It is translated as CASSGLAGDYNEQFF.

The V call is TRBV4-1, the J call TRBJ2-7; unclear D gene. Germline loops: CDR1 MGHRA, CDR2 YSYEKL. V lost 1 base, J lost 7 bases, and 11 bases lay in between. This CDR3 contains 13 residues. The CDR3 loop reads CASSQVQFREQYF. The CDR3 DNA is TGCGCCAGCAGCCAAGTCCAGTTTCGTGAGCAGTACTTC.

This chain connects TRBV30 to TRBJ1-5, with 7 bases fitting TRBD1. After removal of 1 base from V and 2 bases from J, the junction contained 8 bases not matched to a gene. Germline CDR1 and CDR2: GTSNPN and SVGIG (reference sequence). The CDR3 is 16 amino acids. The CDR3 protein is CAWSEEGARGNQPQHF. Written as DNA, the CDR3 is TGTGCCTGGAGTGAAGAGGGGGCCAGGGGCAATCAGCCCCAGCATTTT.

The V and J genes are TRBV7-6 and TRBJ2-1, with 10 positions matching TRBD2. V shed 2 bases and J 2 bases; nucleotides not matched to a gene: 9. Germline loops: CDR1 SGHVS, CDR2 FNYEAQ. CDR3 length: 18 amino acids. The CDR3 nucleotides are TGTGCCAGCAGCTTAAGGCCAGCGGGGGGGACGGCCTACAATGAGCAGTTCTTC. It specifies CASSLRPAGGTAYNEQFF.

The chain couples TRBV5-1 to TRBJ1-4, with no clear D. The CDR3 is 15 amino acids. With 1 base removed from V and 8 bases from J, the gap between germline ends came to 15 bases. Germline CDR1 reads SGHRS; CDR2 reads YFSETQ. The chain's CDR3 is CASSLNTYIEEKLFF. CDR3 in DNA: TGCGCCAGCAGCTTGAATACGTACATTGAAGAAAAACTGTTTTTT. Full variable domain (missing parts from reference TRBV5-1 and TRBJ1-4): KAGVTQTPRYLIKTRGQQVTLSCSPISGHRSVSWYQQTPGQGLQFLFEYFSETQRNKGNFPGRFSGRQFSNSRSEMNVSTLELGDSALYLCASSLNTYIEEKLFFGSGTQLSVL.

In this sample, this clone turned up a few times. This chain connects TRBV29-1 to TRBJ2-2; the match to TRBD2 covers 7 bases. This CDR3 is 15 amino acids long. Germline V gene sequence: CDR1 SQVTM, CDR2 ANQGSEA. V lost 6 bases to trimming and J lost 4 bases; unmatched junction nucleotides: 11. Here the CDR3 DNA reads TGCAGCGTGGAAATCCGGGGGGTACCCACCGGGGAGCTGTTTTTT. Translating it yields CSVEIRGVPTGELFF.

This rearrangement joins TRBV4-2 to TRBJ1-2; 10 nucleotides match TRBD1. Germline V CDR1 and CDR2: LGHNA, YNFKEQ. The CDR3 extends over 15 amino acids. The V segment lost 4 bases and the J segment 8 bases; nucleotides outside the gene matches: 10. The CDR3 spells CASSPQGQGERGYTF. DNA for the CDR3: TGTGCCAGCAGCCCGCAAGGACAGGGGGAACGGGGCTACACCTTC.